This TCR beta chain comes out of a study of blood T cell repertoires in COVID-19. The wider study: COVID-19 samples, acute and convalescent, were from the United States, Italy and Spain. T cells, B-cell-depleted T cells, or PBMCs provided the cDNA or gDNA that served as material.

The germline V gene encodes CDR1 LGHNA and CDR2 YSLEER. There are 14 residues in the CDR3. Deletions cut 1 base from V and 2 bases from J, with 8 bases between. Per the original methods: Reference gene primer amplification in the assay estimated nucleated cell counts. The repertoire was sequenced with immunoSEQ multiplex PCR; TCRdb's copy has only in-frame clones and lacks some. V and J calls and clone size are those listed in that table; D and trimming were worked out from the DNA. The sample contains 120,000 to 150,000 clones, about nine tenths of which appear only once. The source of this sequence is a human donor in a cohort sampled during active COVID-19. The rearrangement joins TRBV4-3 to TRBJ2-5, with D perhaps TRBD1 (6 bases). The sample taken for sequencing was peripheral blood. CDR3 amino acids: CASSQGQVQETQYF. CDR3 DNA: TGCGCCAGCAGCCAAGGACAGGTTCAAGAGACCCAGTACTTC.